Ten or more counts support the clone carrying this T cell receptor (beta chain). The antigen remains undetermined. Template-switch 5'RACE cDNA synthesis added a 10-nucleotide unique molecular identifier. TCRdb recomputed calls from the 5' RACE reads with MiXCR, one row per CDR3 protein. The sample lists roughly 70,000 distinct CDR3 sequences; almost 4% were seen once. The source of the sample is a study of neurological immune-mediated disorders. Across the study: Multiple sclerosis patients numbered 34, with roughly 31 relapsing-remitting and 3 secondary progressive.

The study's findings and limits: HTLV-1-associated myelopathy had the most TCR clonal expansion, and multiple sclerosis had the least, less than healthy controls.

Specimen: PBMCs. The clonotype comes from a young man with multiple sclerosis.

In DNA form, the CDR3 reads TGTGCCAGCAGCCAAGAGAGGGCCTCTTATGGCTACACCTTC. Amino acids: CASSQERASYGYTF. V usage is TRBV3-1 and J usage is TRBJ1-2; no clear D gene. Germline V gives CDR1 LGHDT, CDR2 YNNKEL (reference sequence). The ends were cut back, 0 bases at V and 5 bases at J, with 10 bases in the middle. The CDR3 is 14 residues long.